The source of this T cell receptor (beta chain) is a study of cytomegalovirus exposure and HLA in healthy donors. Findings and limits, study-wide: In vitro, a few CMV-associated chains proved specific for CMV antigens. The authors later found TCR association rates varying by HLA locus, with DRB1 most and HLA-C fewest.

Notes on this clone: Its antigen remains unidentified.

Use of 60 Vbeta and 13 Jbeta primers characterized the PCR. Sequencing used immunoSEQ multiplex PCR; TCRdb keeps in-frame clones, though not all of them. The sample holds some 200,000 clones. Germline CDR1 reads GTSNPN; CDR2 reads SVGIG (reference sequence). This CDR3 comprises 12 residues. Trimming removed 4 bases from V and 2 bases from J, with 8 bases in between. The chain joins TRBV30 to TRBJ2-5, with TRBD1 as a possible D gene (6 bases). This TCR was recovered from a boy younger than 18 in good health and CMV-seronegative. The material sequenced was PBMCs. CDR3 bases: TGTGCCTGGACGGGACAACAAGAGACCCAGTACTTC. Translated, it gives CAWTGQQETQYF. Filled out from reference TRBV30 and TRBJ2-5, the complete variable domain reads SQTIHQWPATLVQPVGSPLSLECTVEGTSNPNLYWYRQAAGRGLQLLFYSVGIGQISSEVPQNLSASRPQDRQFILSSKKLLLSDSGFYLCAWTGQQETQYFGPGTRLLVL.